This T cell receptor beta chain was found in a study of shared clonotypes between healthy human individuals. This CDR3 has 13 amino acids. From germline, CDR1 is SEHNR and CDR2 FQNEAQ (reference sequence). The V end was cut by 5 bases, the J end by 8 bases, with 15 bases between. This clone was detected only a few times. Only in-frame clones appear in the TCRdb table, and some are missing; sequencing was by immunoSEQ multiplex PCR. The sample has millions of clones, roughly 95% seen once. Naive CD8 cells, CD45RO-negative and positively selected for CCR7, excluded terminally differentiated effector memory CD45RA+ cells.

The V call is TRBV7-9, the J call TRBJ1-2, with no clear D. This TCR was sampled from a man aged 18 to 35 in good health. Input material: naive CD8+ T cells sorted from blood. The CDR3 nucleotides read TGTGCCAGCAGCGGGATGGTGGTTTGGGGCTACACCTTC. As protein: CASSGMVVWGYTF.